A selection of T cell receptor beta chains follows, all from one sample in a study of Ad26.COV2.S vaccination and SARS-CoV-2 variants. The data were produced by immunoSEQ multiplex PCR, yet TCRdb's version contains in-frame clones alone and is incomplete. The top ten hold 1.9% of the sample, which has about 400,000 clones, approximately 91% seen once. The material sequenced was peripheral blood, taken in a trial of Ad26.COV2.S vaccine versus placebo. Receptor source: a person between 18 and 65 years old who received the Ad26.COV2.S COVID-19 vaccine or a placebo. Both conserved end residues are part of each CDR3. The D gene is left open where the match is weak. The size of a clone is reported for some rows only, either as once, few or many, or as a class for expanded clones.

J,size,D,V,CDR3,DNA
TRBJ2-1,.,.,TRBV5-1,CASSLSGQYNEQFF,TGCGCCAGCAGCTTGTCAGGACAGTACAATGAGCAGTTCTTC
TRBJ2-1,.,.,TRBV11-2,CASSLELARRNEQFF,TGTGCCAGCAGCTTAGAGCTAGCTAGAAGGAATGAGCAGTTCTTC
TRBJ1-5,.,.,TRBV28,CASSLNFNEPQHF,TGTGCCAGCAGTTTAAATTTTAATGAGCCCCAGCATTTT
TRBJ2-6,.,.,TRBV7-9,CASSPPSGANVLTF,TGTGCCAGCAGTCCCCCCTCTGGGGCCAACGTCCTGACTTTC
TRBJ2-3,.,TRBD2,TRBV5-1,CASSSRTSGRTDTQYF,TGCGCCAGCAGCTCCAGGACTAGCGGGAGAACAGATACGCAGTATTTT
TRBJ2-7,many,.,TRBV3-1/TRBV3-2,CASSQRGADEQYF,TGTGCCAGCAGCCAACGCGGTGCGGATGAGCAGTACTTC
TRBJ2-1,.,TRBD1,TRBV5-1,CASSLQRNRGNEQFF,TGCGCCAGCAGCTTACAGCGGAACAGGGGCAATGAGCAGTTCTTC
TRBJ2-2,.,.,TRBV14,CASSQDPDTGELFF,TGTGCCAGCAGCCAAGATCCGGACACCGGGGAGCTGTTTTTT
TRBJ2-7,.,TRBD2,TRBV25-1,CASSPRTSGSYEQYF,TGTGCCAGCAGTCCCCGGACTAGCGGGAGTTACGAGCAGTACTTC
TRBJ1-1,.,TRBD1,TRBV3-1/TRBV3-2,CASRTDEGAGTEAFF,TGTGCCAGCAGAACCGACGAGGGGGCAGGGACTGAAGCTTTCTTT
TRBJ2-1,.,.,TRBV7-8,CASSLGLQGNEQFF,TGTGCCAGCAGCTTGGGACTACAGGGCAATGAGCAGTTCTTC
TRBJ2-1,.,TRBD2,TRBV11-2,CASSYRGLAGGWYEQFF,TGTGCCAGCAGCTATAGGGGACTAGCGGGAGGGTGGTATGAGCAGTTCTTC
TRBJ2-5,.,.,TRBV7-2,CASSSSSPRETQYF,TGTGCCAGCAGCTCGTCTAGCCCCCGGGAGACCCAGTACTTC
TRBJ2-6,.,TRBD1,TRBV10-3,CAISDRDSYRSSGANVLTF,TGTGCCATCAGTGATAGGGACAGCTACCGAAGCTCTGGGGCCAACGTCCTGACTTTC
TRBJ2-1,.,TRBD2,TRBV24-1,CATSDFLAGVYEQFF,TGTGCCACCAGTGATTTTCTAGCGGGAGTCTATGAGCAGTTCTTC
TRBJ1-3,.,TRBD1,TRBV5-4,CASSTTGIGGNTIYF,TGTGCCAGCAGCACGACAGGGATAGGCGGAAACACCATATATTTT
TRBJ2-2,.,.,TRBV11-1,CASSLGLALGTGELFF,TGTGCCAGCAGCTTAGGATTGGCCTTGGGGACCGGGGAGCTGTTTTTT
TRBJ1-3,.,.,TRBV6-6,CASSPLESIPSGNTIYF,TGTGCCAGCAGTCCCCTTGAGAGTATCCCCTCTGGAAACACCATATATTTT
TRBJ2-1,once,.,TRBV4-1,CASSQRPYNEQFF,TGCGCCAGCAGCCAACGCCCGTACAATGAGCAGTTCTTC
TRBJ2-5,.,TRBD2,TRBV5-6,CASSLGTSGETQYF,TGTGCCAGCAGCTTGGGGACTAGTGGGGAGACCCAGTACTTC
TRBJ2-7,once,.,TRBV4-3,CASSQEAGVLYEQYF,TGCGCCAGCAGCCAAGAGGCGGGTGTACTTTACGAGCAGTACTTC
TRBJ1-2,.,.,TRBV21-1,CASSKAKRGCYGYTF,TGTGCCAGCAGCAAAGCGAAGCGGGGTTGCTATGGCTACACCTTC
TRBJ2-4,.,.,TRBV19,CASSIGSGAAKNIQYF,TGTGCCAGTAGTATCGGATCGGGGGCGGCCAAAAACATTCAGTACTTC
TRBJ2-3,once,.,TRBV7-2,CASSQYNLASDTQYF,TGTGCCAGCAGCCAATATAATCTAGCGTCAGATACGCAGTATTTT
TRBJ2-1,.,.,TRBV4-1,CASSPLPGGSRFF,TGCGCCAGCAGCCCGCTCCCCGGGGGTAGTAGGTTCTTC
TRBJ2-2,.,.,TRBV15,CATRTVNTGELFF,TGTGCCACCAGGACGGTTAACACCGGGGAGCTGTTTTTT
TRBJ2-3,.,.,TRBV27,CATRRGGREDTQYF,TGTGCCACCAGGAGGGGGGGGCGGGAAGATACGCAGTATTTT
TRBJ1-1,.,TRBD1,TRBV19,CASSDPGTGGTEAFF,TGTGCCAGTAGTGACCCCGGGACAGGGGGCACTGAAGCTTTCTTT
TRBJ1-1,.,.,TRBV5-1,CASSLGAVLNTEAFF,TGCGCCAGCAGCTTGGGGGCAGTATTAAACACTGAAGCTTTCTTT
TRBJ1-2,.,.,TRBV24-1,CATSDSTGPYGYTF,TGTGCCACCAGTGATTCCACAGGTCCCTATGGCTACACCTTC
TRBJ1-2,.,.,TRBV5-4,CASSLWPYGYTF,TGTGCCAGCAGCTTATGGCCCTATGGCTACACCTTC
TRBJ2-3,.,.,TRBV13,CASSLRGSDTQYF,TGTGCCAGCAGCTTAAGGGGTTCAGATACGCAGTATTTT
TRBJ2-1,once,.,TRBV7-9,CASSFAGSYNEQFF,TGTGCCAGCAGCTTCGCAGGGTCCTACAATGAGCAGTTCTTC
TRBJ1-5,.,TRBD1,TRBV28,CASRSTGVRNSNQPQHF,TGTGCCAGCAGGTCCACAGGGGTCAGAAATAGCAATCAGCCCCAGCATTTT
TRBJ2-2,.,.,TRBV5-1,CASSWGTRSTGELFF,TGCGCCAGCAGCTGGGGCACTAGAAGCACCGGGGAGCTGTTTTTT
TRBJ2-2,.,.,TRBV18,CASSPSGVGTGELFF,TGTGCCAGCTCACCAAGCGGAGTTGGGACCGGGGAGCTGTTTTTT
TRBJ1-1,once,.,TRBV7-2,CASSLGMGAEAFF,TGTGCCAGCAGCTTAGGTATGGGGGCTGAAGCTTTCTTT
TRBJ1-1,.,.,TRBV2,CASRLGGIGTEAFF,TGTGCCAGCCGCTTGGGGGGCATCGGCACTGAAGCTTTCTTT
TRBJ1-4,.,TRBD1,TRBV28,CASSDRGITNEKLFF,TGTGCCAGCAGTGACAGGGGTATAACTAATGAAAAACTGTTTTTT
TRBJ2-1,.,TRBD1,TRBV18,CASSLNNSRDRVYNEQFF,TGTGCCAGCTCATTAAATAACTCTCGGGACAGAGTATACAATGAGCAGTTCTTC
TRBJ2-1,.,TRBD1,TRBV2,CASSGTGGRTPSQYEQFF,TGTGCCAGCAGTGGGACAGGGGGAAGGACCCCTTCCCAATATGAGCAGTTCTTC
TRBJ2-3,once,TRBD2,TRBV6-2/TRBV6-3,CASSYSTLPDSGSTDTQYF,TGTGCCAGCAGTTACTCCACCCTCCCAGATAGCGGGAGCACAGATACGCAGTATTTT
TRBJ1-5,.,TRBD1,TRBV27,CASSVDRVGNQPQHF,TGTGCCAGCAGTGTGGACAGGGTCGGCAATCAGCCCCAGCATTTT
TRBJ1-5,.,.,TRBV10-3,CAISAEGSNQPQHF,TGTGCCATCAGTGCTGAGGGCAGCAATCAGCCCCAGCATTTT
TRBJ2-7,.,.,TRBV28,CASSSLSYEQYF,TGTGCCAGCAGTTCCCTAAGTTACGAGCAGTACTTC
TRBJ2-7,.,.,TRBV27,CASSRREPGLGYEQYF,TGTGCCAGCAGTCGCCGAGAACCGGGTCTCGGCTACGAGCAGTACTTC
TRBJ2-5,.,TRBD1,TRBV5-1,CASSLEAGQAVPQYF,TGCGCCAGCAGCTTGGAGGCGGGACAGGCGGTGCCCCAGTACTTC
TRBJ2-1,.,.,TRBV7-3,CASSLTGARGYNEQFF,TGTGCCAGCAGCTTAACTGGGGCGCGAGGGTACAATGAGCAGTTCTTC
TRBJ2-1,.,.,TRBV28,CASSIWTGEQFF,TGTGCCAGCAGTATTTGGACGGGTGAGCAGTTCTTC
TRBJ1-2,.,.,TRBV6-5,CASSPRRGGYGYTF,TGTGCCAGCAGTCCCCGGAGGGGAGGCTATGGCTACACCTTC
TRBJ2-1,.,.,TRBV11-3,CASSWSQVTYNEQFF,TGTGCCAGCAGCTGGAGTCAGGTAACCTACAATGAGCAGTTCTTC